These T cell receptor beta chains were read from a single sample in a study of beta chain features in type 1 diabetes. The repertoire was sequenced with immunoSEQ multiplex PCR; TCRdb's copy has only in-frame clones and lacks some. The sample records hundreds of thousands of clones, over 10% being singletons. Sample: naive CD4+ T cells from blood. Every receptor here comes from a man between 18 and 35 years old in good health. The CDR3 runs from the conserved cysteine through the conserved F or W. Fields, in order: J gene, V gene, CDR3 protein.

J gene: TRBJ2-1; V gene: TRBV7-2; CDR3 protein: CASSFDSSRKLEQFF
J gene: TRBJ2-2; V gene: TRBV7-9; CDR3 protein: CASSSRWANTGELFF
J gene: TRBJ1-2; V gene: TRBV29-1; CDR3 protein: CSVGVTVNRGGYTF
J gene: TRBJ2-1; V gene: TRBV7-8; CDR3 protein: CASSLLPPGTGGHNEQFF
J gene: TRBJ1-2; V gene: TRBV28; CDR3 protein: CASSKGTGYGGYTF
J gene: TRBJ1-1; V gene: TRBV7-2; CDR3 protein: CASSPGGSEAFF
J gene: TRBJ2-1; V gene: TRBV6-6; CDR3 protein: CASISAGVAGNEQFF
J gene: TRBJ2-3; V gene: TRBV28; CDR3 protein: CASSSTGGFVDTQYF
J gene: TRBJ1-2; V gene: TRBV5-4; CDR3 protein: CASSLRQGDYGYTF
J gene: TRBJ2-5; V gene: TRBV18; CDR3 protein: CASSARRTGGIETQYF
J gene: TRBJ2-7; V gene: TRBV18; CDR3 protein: CASSSGYGADSTYEQYF
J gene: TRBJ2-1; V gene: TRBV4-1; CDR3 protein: CASSQVSGRVVNEQFF
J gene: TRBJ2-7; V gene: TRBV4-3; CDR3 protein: CASSHGTGDPYEQYF
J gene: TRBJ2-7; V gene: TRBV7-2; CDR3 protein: CASSLSGGNSYEQYF
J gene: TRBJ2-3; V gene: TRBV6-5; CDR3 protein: CASSFAGGDTQYF
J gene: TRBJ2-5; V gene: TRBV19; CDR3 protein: CASSIRLEETQYF
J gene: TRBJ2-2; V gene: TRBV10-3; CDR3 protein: CAINAQANTGELFF
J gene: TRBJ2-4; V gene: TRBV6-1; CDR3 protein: CGATRGAKNIQYF
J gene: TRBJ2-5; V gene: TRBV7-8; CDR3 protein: CASSPVRTRRSRSQYF
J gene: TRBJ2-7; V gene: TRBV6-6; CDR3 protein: CASSRRDRLVPYEQYF
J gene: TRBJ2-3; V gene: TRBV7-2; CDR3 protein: CASSLRTSGPDSRSVYF
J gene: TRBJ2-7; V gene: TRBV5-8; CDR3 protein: CASSLAVRSEYF
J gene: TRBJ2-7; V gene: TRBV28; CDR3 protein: CASSPNRGIYEQYF
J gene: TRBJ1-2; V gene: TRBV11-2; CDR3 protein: CASSLGYRGESRNYGYTF
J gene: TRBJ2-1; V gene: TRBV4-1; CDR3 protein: CASSQGGFRAGRHNEQFF
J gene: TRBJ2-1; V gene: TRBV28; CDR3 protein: CASSSRGGPFSYNEQFF
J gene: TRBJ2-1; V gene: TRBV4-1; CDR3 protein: CASSPNLGGSGRFF
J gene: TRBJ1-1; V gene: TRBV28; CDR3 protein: CASSPLWRGQTEAFF
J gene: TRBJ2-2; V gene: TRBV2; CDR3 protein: CASSEGAPNTGELFF
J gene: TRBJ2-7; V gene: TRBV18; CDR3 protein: CASSPPGIPYEQYF
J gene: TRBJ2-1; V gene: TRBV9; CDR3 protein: CASSTPPGLEQFF
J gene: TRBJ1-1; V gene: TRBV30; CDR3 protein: CATGGDRGSAFF
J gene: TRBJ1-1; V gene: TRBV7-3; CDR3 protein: CASSSQGNTEAFF
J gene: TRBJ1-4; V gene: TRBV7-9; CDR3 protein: CASSLTGIGLNEKLFF
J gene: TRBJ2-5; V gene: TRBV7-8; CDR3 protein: CASSLGVGTGDQETQYF